The clone carrying this T cell receptor beta chain came up once. They ran version v3.0 of the immunoSEQ assay at survey level. Assay used: immunoSEQ multiplex PCR; TCRdb lists only in-frame clones, some missing. The sample has 40,000 to 60,000 clones; roughly four fifths are singletons. HIV-positive participants all received treatment in the United States. The source of the sample is a study of long-term antiretroviral therapy in people with HIV. With 3 bases removed from V and 6 bases from J, the gap between germline ends came to 15 bases. The CDR3 extends over 15 amino acids. Germline CDR1 is KGHSH and CDR2 is LQKENI.

The source of this sequence is a young woman with HIV. This chain joins TRBV18 and TRBJ1-5, with a tentative D call TRBD1 (5 bases). The starting material was unsorted PBMCs, obtained 0.8 years after starting antiretroviral therapy. CDR3 nucleotide sequence: TGTGCCAGCTCACCGCTCCCGGGGGGGGGTCAGCCCCAGCATTTT. This encodes CASSPLPGGGQPQHF.